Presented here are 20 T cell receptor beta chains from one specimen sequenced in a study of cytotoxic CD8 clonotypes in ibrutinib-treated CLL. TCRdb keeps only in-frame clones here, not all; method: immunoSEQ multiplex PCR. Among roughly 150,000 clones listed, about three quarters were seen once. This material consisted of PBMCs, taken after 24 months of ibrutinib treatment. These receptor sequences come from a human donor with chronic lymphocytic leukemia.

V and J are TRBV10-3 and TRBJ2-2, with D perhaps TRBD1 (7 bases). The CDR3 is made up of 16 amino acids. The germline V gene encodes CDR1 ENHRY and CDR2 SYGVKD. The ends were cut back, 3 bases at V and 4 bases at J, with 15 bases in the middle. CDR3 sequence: CAISDNGQGGTGELFF. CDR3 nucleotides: TGTGCCATCAGTGATAATGGCCAGGGGGGCACCGGGGAGCTGTTTTTT.

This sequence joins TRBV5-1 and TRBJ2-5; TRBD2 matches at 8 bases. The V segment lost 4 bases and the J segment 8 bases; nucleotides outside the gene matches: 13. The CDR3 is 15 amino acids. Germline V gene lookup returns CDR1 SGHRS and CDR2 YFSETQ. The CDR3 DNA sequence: TGCGCCAGCAGCCCCCTAACTAGCGGTGCGCGAACCCAGTACTTC. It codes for CASSPLTSGARTQYF.

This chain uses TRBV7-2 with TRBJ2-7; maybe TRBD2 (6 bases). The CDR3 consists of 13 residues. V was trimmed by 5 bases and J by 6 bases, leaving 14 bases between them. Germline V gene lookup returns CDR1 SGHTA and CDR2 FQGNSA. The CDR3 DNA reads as TGTGCCAGCAGCCACGGGGTGGGGGGCGAGCAGTACTTC. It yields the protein CASSHGVGGEQYF.

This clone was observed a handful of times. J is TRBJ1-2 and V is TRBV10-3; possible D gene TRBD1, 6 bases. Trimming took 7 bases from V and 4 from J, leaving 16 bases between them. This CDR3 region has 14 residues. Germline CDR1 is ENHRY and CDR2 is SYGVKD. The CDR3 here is CAITPMGGGYGYTF. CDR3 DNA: TGTGCCATCACCCCCATGGGGGGCGGCTATGGCTACACCTTC.

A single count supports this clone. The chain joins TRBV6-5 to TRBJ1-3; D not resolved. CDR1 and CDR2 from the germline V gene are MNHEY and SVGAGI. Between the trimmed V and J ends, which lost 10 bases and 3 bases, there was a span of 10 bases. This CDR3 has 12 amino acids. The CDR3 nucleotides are TGTGCCACCCAAGCGAGTGGAAACACCATATATTTT. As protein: CATQASGNTIYF.

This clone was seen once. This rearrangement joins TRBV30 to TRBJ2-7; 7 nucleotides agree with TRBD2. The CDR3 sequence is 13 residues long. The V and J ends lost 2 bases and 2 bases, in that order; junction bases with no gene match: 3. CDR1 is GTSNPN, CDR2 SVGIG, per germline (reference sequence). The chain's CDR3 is CAWSLGGAYEQYF. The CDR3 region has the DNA TGTGCCTGGAGTCTTGGGGGGGCCTACGAGCAGTACTTC.

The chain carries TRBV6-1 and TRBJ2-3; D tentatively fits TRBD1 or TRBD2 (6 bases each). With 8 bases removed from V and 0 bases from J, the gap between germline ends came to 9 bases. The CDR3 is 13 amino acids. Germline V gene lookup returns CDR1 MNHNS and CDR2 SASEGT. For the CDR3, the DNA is TGTGCCAGCCGGGGGCCCAGCACAGATACGCAGTATTTT. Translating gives CASRGPSTDTQYF.

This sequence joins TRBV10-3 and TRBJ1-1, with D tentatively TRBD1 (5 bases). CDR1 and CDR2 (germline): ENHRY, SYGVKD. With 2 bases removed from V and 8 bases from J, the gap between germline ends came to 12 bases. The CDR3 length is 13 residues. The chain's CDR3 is CAISERGTPEAFF. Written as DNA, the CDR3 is TGTGCCATCAGTGAGAGGGGCACCCCAGAAGCTTTCTTT.

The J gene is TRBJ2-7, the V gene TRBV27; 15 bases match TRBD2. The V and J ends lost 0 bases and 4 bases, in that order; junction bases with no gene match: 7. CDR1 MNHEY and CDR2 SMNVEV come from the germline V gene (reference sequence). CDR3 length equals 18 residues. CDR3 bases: TGTGCCAGCAGTTTATCTGCCCTCGGACTAGCGGGAGGGTACGAGCAGTACTTC. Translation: CASSLSALGLAGGYEQYF.

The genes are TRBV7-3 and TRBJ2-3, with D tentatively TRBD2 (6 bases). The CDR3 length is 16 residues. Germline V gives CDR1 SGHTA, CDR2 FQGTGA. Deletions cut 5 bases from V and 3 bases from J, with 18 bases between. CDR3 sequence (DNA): TGTGCCAGCAGCCCCGGGACTCACGGAGGGACAGATACGCAGTATTTT. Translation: CASSPGTHGGTDTQYF.

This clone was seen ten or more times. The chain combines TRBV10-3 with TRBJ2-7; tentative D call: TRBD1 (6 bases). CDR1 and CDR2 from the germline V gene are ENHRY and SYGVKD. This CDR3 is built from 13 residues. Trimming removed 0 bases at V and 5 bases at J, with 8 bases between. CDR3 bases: TGTGCCATCAGTGAGTCTGGGGGCCACGAGCAGTACTTC. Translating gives CAISESGGHEQYF.

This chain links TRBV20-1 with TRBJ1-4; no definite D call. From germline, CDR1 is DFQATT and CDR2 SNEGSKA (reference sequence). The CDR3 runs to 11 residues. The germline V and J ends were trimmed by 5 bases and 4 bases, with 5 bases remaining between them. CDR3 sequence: CSAANNEKLFF. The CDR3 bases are TGCAGTGCTGCGAATAATGAAAAACTGTTTTTT.

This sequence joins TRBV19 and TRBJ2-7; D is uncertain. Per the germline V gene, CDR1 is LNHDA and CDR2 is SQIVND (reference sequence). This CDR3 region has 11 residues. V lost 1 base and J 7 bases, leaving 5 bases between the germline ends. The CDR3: CASSIGREQYF. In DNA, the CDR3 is TGTGCCAGTAGTATAGGGCGGGAGCAGTACTTC.

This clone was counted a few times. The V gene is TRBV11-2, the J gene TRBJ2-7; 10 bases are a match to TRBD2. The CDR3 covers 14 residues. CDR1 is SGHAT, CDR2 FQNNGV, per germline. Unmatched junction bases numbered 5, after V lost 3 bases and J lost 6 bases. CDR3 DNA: TGTGCCAGCAGCTTGGGACTAGCGTTCCCCGAGCAGTACTTC. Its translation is CASSLGLAFPEQYF.

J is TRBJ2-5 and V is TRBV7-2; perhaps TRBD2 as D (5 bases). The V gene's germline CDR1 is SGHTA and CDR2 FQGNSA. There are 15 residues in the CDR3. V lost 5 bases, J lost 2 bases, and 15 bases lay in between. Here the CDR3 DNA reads TGTGCCAGCAGCCCCGAATGGGAGAATCAAGAGACCCAGTACTTC. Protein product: CASSPEWENQETQYF. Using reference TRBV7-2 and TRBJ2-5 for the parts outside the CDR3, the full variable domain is GAGVSQSPSNKVTEKGKDVELRCDPISGHTALYWYRQSLGQGLEFLIYFQGNSAPDKSGLPSDRFSAERTGGSVSTLTIQRTQQEDSAVYLCASSPEWENQETQYFGPGTRLLVL.

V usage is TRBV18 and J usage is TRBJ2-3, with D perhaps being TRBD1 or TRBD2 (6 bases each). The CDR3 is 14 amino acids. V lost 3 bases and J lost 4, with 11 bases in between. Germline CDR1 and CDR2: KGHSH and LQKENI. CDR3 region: CASSPGGRADTQYF. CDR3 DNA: TGTGCCAGCTCACCGGGGGGCCGAGCAGATACGCAGTATTTT.

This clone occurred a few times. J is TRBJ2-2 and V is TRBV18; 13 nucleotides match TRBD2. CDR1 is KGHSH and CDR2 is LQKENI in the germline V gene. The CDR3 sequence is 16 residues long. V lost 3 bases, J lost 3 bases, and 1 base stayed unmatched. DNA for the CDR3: TGTGCCAGCTCACCTACTAGCGGGAGGGACACCGGGGAGCTGTTTTTT. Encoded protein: CASSPTSGRDTGELFF.

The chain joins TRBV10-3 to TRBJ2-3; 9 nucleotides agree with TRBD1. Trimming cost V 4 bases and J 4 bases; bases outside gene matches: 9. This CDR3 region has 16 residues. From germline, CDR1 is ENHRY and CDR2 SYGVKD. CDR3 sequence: CAISAYGTGFSDTQYF. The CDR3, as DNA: TGTGCCATCAGTGCTTACGGGACAGGGTTTTCAGATACGCAGTATTTT.

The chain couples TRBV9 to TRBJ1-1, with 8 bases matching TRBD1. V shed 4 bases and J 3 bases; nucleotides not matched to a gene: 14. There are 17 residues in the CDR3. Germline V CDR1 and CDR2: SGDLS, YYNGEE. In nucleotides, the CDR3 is TGTGCCAGCAGCCCGAGGACAGGGACCCCCGGGGACACTGAAGCTTTCTTT. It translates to CASSPRTGTPGDTEAFF.

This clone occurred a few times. CDR3 nucleotide sequence: TGTGCCAGCAAAGGTAGCGGGGGCGGAGATACGCAGTATTTT. Amino acid sequence: CASKGSGGGDTQYF. This sequence joins TRBV7-9 and TRBJ2-3; the match to TRBD2 covers 9 bases. The V gene's germline CDR1 is SEHNR and CDR2 FQNEAQ (reference sequence). The junction had 7 bases not matched to a gene; V was cut back by 7 bases and J by 5 bases. The CDR3 has 14 residues. Based on the CDR3 plus reference TRBV7-9 and TRBJ2-3, the full variable domain is DTGVSQNPRHKITKRGQNVTFRCDPISEHNRLYWYRQTLGQGPEFLTYFQNEAQLEKSRLLSDRFSAERPKGSFSTLEIQRTEQGDSAMYLCASKGSGGGDTQYFGPGTRLTVL.